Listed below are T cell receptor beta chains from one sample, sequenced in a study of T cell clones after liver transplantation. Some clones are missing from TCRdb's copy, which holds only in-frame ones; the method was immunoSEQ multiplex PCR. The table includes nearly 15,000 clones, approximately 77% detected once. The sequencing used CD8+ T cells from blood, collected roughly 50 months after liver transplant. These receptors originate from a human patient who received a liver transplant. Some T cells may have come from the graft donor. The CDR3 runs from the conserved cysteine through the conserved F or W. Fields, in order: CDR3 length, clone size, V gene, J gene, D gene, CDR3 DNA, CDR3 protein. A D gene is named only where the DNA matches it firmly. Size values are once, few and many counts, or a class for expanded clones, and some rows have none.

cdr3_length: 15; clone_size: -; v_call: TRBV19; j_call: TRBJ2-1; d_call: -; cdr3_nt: TGTGCCAGTAGTATAGAGGGGCTACTAGAGGACGAGCAGTTCTTC; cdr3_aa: CASSIEGLLEDEQFF
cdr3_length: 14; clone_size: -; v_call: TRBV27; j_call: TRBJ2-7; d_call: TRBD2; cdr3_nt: TGTGCCAGCAGTTTTACTAGCGAGAACTACGAGCAGTACTTC; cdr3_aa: CASSFTSENYEQYF
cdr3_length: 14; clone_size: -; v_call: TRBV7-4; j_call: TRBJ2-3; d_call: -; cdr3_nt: TGTGCCAGCAGCTTAGGGGGACTCTCAGATACGCAGTATTTT; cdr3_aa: CASSLGGLSDTQYF
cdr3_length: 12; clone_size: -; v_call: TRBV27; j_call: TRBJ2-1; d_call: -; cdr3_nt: TGTGCCAGCAGAACAGGATACAATGAGCAGTTCTTC; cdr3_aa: CASRTGYNEQFF
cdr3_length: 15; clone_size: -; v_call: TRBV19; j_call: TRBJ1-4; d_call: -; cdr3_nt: TGTGCCAGTAGTATAGATCTGGCGGAGGGGGGAAAACTGTTTTTT; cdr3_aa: CASSIDLAEGGKLFF
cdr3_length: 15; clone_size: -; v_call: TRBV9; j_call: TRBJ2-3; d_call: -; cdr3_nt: TGTGCCAGCAACCACGTAGGGGCTAGCACAGATACGCAGTATTTT; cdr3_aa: CASNHVGASTDTQYF
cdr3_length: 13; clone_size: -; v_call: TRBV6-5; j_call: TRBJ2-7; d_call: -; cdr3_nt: TGTGCCAGCAGCCCAACAACAGGAACCGAGCAGTACTTC; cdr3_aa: CASSPTTGTEQYF
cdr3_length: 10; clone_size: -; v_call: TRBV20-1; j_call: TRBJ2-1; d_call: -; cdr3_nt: TGCAGTGCCCCGCACAATGAGCAGTTCTTC; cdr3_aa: CSAPHNEQFF
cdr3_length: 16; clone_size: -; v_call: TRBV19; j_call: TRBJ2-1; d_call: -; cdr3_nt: TGTGCCAGTAGTATAGGCAGAGACCTATCCTACAATGAGCAGTTCTTC; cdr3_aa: CASSIGRDLSYNEQFF
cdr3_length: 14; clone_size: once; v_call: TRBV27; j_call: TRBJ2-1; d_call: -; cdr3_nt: TGTGCCAGCAGTTTAGGGCGGATAATAGATGAGCAGTTCTTC; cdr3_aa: CASSLGRIIDEQFF